The present TCR beta chain was sequenced within a study of PD-L1 blockade in urothelial cancer. As to time point: pretreatment peripheral blood. Each patient contributed between 1 and 8 total time points of blood mononuclear cells, pretreatment and during treatment. Looked up from germline, CDR1 is LNHNV and CDR2 is YYDKDF (reference sequence). With V trimmed by 1 base and J by 0 bases, 0 bases remained unmatched. The CDR3 is 15 amino acids. Assay: immunoSEQ multiplex PCR; the TCRdb copy retains only in-frame clones and omits some. Here the sample spans tens of thousands of clones, approximately 80% being singletons.

This receptor was taken from a middle-aged man with urothelial cancer. This sequence joins TRBV15 and TRBJ2-1; 7 bases map to TRBD2. The sequencing used PBMCs, collected around atezolizumab (anti-PD-L1) treatment. CDR3 protein: CATSRGGGSYNEQFF. The CDR3 bases are TGTGCCACCAGCAGAGGCGGGGGCTCCTACAATGAGCAGTTCTTC.